This TCR beta chain was obtained from a study of control samples from healthy donors and cancer patients. This clone was observed once. Deletions cut 6 bases from V and 6 bases from J, with 13 bases between. The germline V gene has CDR1 ENHRY and CDR2 SYGVKD. CDR3 length equals 13 residues. The assay was immunoSEQ multiplex PCR, and TCRdb's table has in-frame clones only and misses some. The sample shows some 120,000 clones, around 90% of them seen only once. Input material: blood. This chain joins TRBV10-3 and TRBJ2-3; D is undetermined. This TCR was recovered from a man aged 40-49 years in good health. CDR3 protein: CAIRDQHRDTQYF. CDR3 coding DNA: TGTGCCATCAGGGACCAGCATAGGGATACGCAGTATTTT.